These T cell receptor beta chains were read from a single sample in a study of cytomegalovirus exposure and HLA in healthy donors. The protocol was immunoSEQ multiplex PCR, while the TCRdb copy is restricted to in-frame clones and leaves out a portion. The table shows about 210,000 clones, with 75% to 80% occurring only once. The sequenced sample was PBMCs. Every receptor here comes from a male donor in good health and CMV-seronegative. CDR3s include the opening cysteine and the closing phenylalanine or tryptophan. The D gene is left open where the match is weak. A clone size is listed for some rows: how often the clone was seen (once, few, many), or a class if it is expanded.

clone_size | j_call | d_call | v_call | cdr3_nt | cdr3_aa
NA | TRBJ2-7 | NA | TRBV6-5 | TGTGCCAGCAGTTTCCTGCGACTGGGCGAGCAGTACTTC | CASSFLRLGEQYF
NA | TRBJ2-7 | TRBD1 | TRBV15 | TGTGCCACCAGCAGAGTGGACAGGCTATCCTACGAGCAGTACTTC | CATSRVDRLSYEQYF
few | TRBJ1-2 | NA | TRBV6-5 | TGTGCCAGCAGTTCCCCCGGGGGGGGACCCTACACCTTC | CASSSPGGGPYTF
NA | TRBJ2-5 | NA | TRBV9 | TGTGCCAGCAGCGTAGGGGGCCTCGAAGGGGAGACCCAGTACTTC | CASSVGGLEGETQYF
NA | TRBJ2-7 | NA | TRBV9 | TGTGCCAGCAGCGGAGACAGCTCCTACGAGCAGTACTTC | CASSGDSSYEQYF
NA | TRBJ2-7 | NA | TRBV7-8 | TGTGCCAGCAGCTTAGGGCCGTTTTCCTACGAGCAGTACTTC | CASSLGPFSYEQYF
NA | TRBJ1-2 | TRBD1 | TRBV28 | TGTGCCAGTACCAGGGGGGACAGGGCTCCTTATGGCTACACCTTC | CASTRGDRAPYGYTF
NA | TRBJ1-3 | NA | TRBV5-1 | TGCGCCAGCAGCTTTTCCGGTGACAGAAACACCATATATTTT | CASSFSGDRNTIYF
once | TRBJ1-6 | TRBD1 | TRBV6-1 | TGTGCCAGCACCAAATGGGACAGGGTTGATTCACCCCTCCACTTT | CASTKWDRVDSPLHF
NA | TRBJ1-2 | TRBD1 | TRBV5-4 | TGTGCCAGCAGCTTCCAGGGGGCGCCTGGCTACACCTTC | CASSFQGAPGYTF
NA | TRBJ2-7 | NA | TRBV7-9 | TGTGCCAGTTGGGGCAGCATCTACGAGCAGTACTTC | CASWGSIYEQYF
NA | TRBJ1-6 | NA | TRBV6-5 | TGTGCCAGCAGCCCGAAAAAGGGGATAGGTTCACCCCTCCACTTT | CASSPKKGIGSPLHF
NA | TRBJ1-1 | NA | TRBV14 | TGTGCCAGCAGCCAAGTGGAGGGGATTTGGACTGAAGCTTTCTTT | CASSQVEGIWTEAFF
NA | TRBJ1-2 | TRBD1 | TRBV7-3 | TGTGCCAGCGCACAGGGGCTTGGGAATGGCTACACCTTC | CASAQGLGNGYTF
few | TRBJ2-7 | TRBD1 | TRBV30 | TGTGCCTGGAGTCCTGACAGGGGCCGGGCGGAAAGCTCCTACGAGCAGTACTTC | CAWSPDRGRAESSYEQYF
NA | TRBJ1-4 | TRBD1 | TRBV5-1 | TGCGCCAGCAGCGGCGATGGGACAGGAAATGAAAAACTGTTTTTT | CASSGDGTGNEKLFF
NA | TRBJ2-7 | NA | TRBV4-1 | TGCGCCAGCAGCCAAGATAGGAGCGTGCAGGGTGGTGGCGAGCAGTACTTC | CASSQDRSVQGGGEQYF
NA | TRBJ2-2 | NA | TRBV28 | TGTGCCAGCAGTCTCGACCCGAACACCGGGGAGCTGCTTTTT | CASSLDPNTGELLF
few | TRBJ2-7 | NA | TRBV4-2 | TGTGCCAGCAGCCAAGAGGCTAGGGGTTACGAGCAGTACTTC | CASSQEARGYEQYF
NA | TRBJ2-7 | TRBD2 | TRBV6-1 | TGTGCCAGCAGTGTCCTCCTAGCGGGAAGGGTATACGAGCAGTACTTC | CASSVLLAGRVYEQYF
NA | TRBJ1-2 | TRBD1 | TRBV6-5 | TGTGCCAGCAGTTATTCCAGGGGGCGCCTCGGCTACACCTTC | CASSYSRGRLGYTF
NA | TRBJ2-1 | NA | TRBV29-1 | TGCAGCGTTGTGAGGGGGGGCTCATACAATGAGCAGTTCTTC | CSVVRGGSYNEQFF
NA | TRBJ1-1 | NA | TRBV5-1 | TGCGCCAGCAGCTTACCACCTCCGTCTAAGAACACTGAAGCTTTCTTT | CASSLPPPSKNTEAFF
NA | TRBJ1-3 | NA | TRBV28 | TGTGCCAGCGACTCGGGCGGGCCTGGAAACACCATATATTTT | CASDSGGPGNTIYF
NA | TRBJ2-1 | TRBD2 | TRBV5-4 | TGTGCCAGCAGCCCGGGGGGGACTAGCGGAAACAATGAGCAGTTCTTC | CASSPGGTSGNNEQFF
NA | TRBJ1-2 | NA | TRBV9 | TGTGCCAGCAGCGTAGTCTTCCTGATCAGGGTTCGGAACGGCTACACCTTC | CASSVVFLIRVRNGYTF
NA | TRBJ1-4 | NA | TRBV9 | TGTGCCAGCAGCGTAGACGCAGCTAATGAAAAACTGTTTTTT | CASSVDAANEKLFF
NA | TRBJ1-1 | NA | TRBV9 | TGTGCCAGCAGCGTGGGTCCACTGGACTTGAACACTGAAGCTTTCTTT | CASSVGPLDLNTEAFF
NA | TRBJ2-3 | NA | TRBV28 | TGTGCCAGCAGTTTAAGGGGCTCAGATACGCAGTATTTT | CASSLRGSDTQYF
NA | TRBJ2-2 | NA | TRBV9 | TGTGCCAGCAGCGTAGGGCCAGGGTCGAACACCGGGGAGCTGTTTTTT | CASSVGPGSNTGELFF
NA | TRBJ1-1 | NA | TRBV9 | TGTGCCAGCAGCGTAGGTCACGAAGTGAGGACTGAAGCTTTCTTT | CASSVGHEVRTEAFF
NA | TRBJ1-2 | NA | TRBV4-2 | TGTGCCAGCTACAAAGAGGGCCGGGGTGGCTATGGCTACACCTTC | CASYKEGRGGYGYTF